A selection of T cell receptor beta chains follows, all from one sample in a study of blood T cell repertoires in COVID-19. Generated by immunoSEQ multiplex PCR, the TCRdb table keeps only in-frame clones and is missing some. The table lists 23,000 or so clones, approximately 80% of them singletons, with about 6% in the top ten. The specimen was peripheral blood. The source is a man between 65 and 85 years old with acute or convalescent COVID-19. CDR3s include the opening cysteine and the closing phenylalanine or tryptophan. Each record gives: CDR3 protein, CDR3 DNA, D gene, V gene, clone size, J gene. A D gene is named only where the DNA matches it firmly. A row's size may be missing; if present it is once, few, many or a size class.

CDR3aa: CASSLGQADTQYF; CDR3nt: TGTGCCAGCAGTTTGGGCCAGGCGGATACGCAGTATTTT; d_gene: NA; v_gene: TRBV12-3/TRBV12-4; abundance: NA; j_gene: TRBJ2-3
CDR3aa: CASSTYRDIHDEQYF; CDR3nt: TGTGCCAGTAGTACCTACCGGGACATTCACGACGAGCAGTACTTC; d_gene: NA; v_gene: TRBV19; abundance: NA; j_gene: TRBJ2-7
CDR3aa: CASSPQSVSGNTIYF; CDR3nt: TGTGCCAGCAGTCCCCAATCGGTCTCTGGAAACACCATATATTTT; d_gene: NA; v_gene: TRBV6-6; abundance: NA; j_gene: TRBJ1-3
CDR3aa: CASSPRGTQETQYF; CDR3nt: TGTGCCAGCTCACCAAGGGGAACCCAAGAGACCCAGTACTTC; d_gene: NA; v_gene: TRBV18; abundance: NA; j_gene: TRBJ2-5
CDR3aa: CASSRRLAGAPNTQYF; CDR3nt: TGCGCCAGCAGCCGACGACTAGCGGGGGCTCCTAATACGCAGTATTTT; d_gene: TRBD2; v_gene: TRBV5-1; abundance: NA; j_gene: TRBJ2-3
CDR3aa: CASSEVGLYEQYF; CDR3nt: TGTGCCAGCAGTGAAGTTGGCCTCTACGAGCAGTACTTC; d_gene: NA; v_gene: TRBV2; abundance: NA; j_gene: TRBJ2-7
CDR3aa: CASSHLVGTGSEAFF; CDR3nt: TGTGCCAGCAGCCACCTAGTAGGGACAGGCTCTGAAGCTTTCTTT; d_gene: TRBD1; v_gene: TRBV14; abundance: NA; j_gene: TRBJ1-1
CDR3aa: CASSERPGGWGNTIYF; CDR3nt: TGTGCCAGCAGTGAACGCCCAGGGGGCTGGGGAAACACCATATATTTT; d_gene: TRBD1; v_gene: TRBV2; abundance: NA; j_gene: TRBJ1-3
CDR3aa: CASSPRQAIDGYGYTF; CDR3nt: TGTGCCAGCAGCCCTCGACAGGCAATCGATGGCTATGGCTACACCTTC; d_gene: NA; v_gene: TRBV5-6; abundance: NA; j_gene: TRBJ1-2
CDR3aa: CASSPQGPGNTIYF; CDR3nt: TGTGCCAGCAGCCCACAGGGGCCCGGAAACACCATATATTTT; d_gene: TRBD1; v_gene: TRBV14; abundance: NA; j_gene: TRBJ1-3
CDR3aa: CASSGDRNTEAFF; CDR3nt: TGTGCCAGCAGTGGAGACAGGAACACTGAAGCTTTCTTT; d_gene: NA; v_gene: TRBV12-3/TRBV12-4; abundance: NA; j_gene: TRBJ1-1
CDR3aa: CASSYGGNSGANVLTF; CDR3nt: TGTGCCAGCAGTTACGGGGGGAACTCTGGGGCCAACGTCCTGACTTTC; d_gene: NA; v_gene: TRBV6-6; abundance: once; j_gene: TRBJ2-6
CDR3aa: CASSQDYRGGEAFF; CDR3nt: TGTGCCAGCAGCCAAGATTACCGGGGAGGAGAAGCTTTCTTT; d_gene: NA; v_gene: TRBV3-1/TRBV3-2; abundance: NA; j_gene: TRBJ1-1
CDR3aa: CASSIYGTEQFF; CDR3nt: TGCGCCAGCAGCATCTATGGGACAGAGCAGTTCTTC; d_gene: NA; v_gene: TRBV5-1; abundance: NA; j_gene: TRBJ2-1
CDR3aa: CASRVGANTEAFF; CDR3nt: TGTGCCAGTAGAGTGGGCGCAAACACTGAAGCTTTCTTT; d_gene: NA; v_gene: TRBV19; abundance: NA; j_gene: TRBJ1-1
CDR3aa: CASSFSRGGYGYTF; CDR3nt: TGTGCCAGCAGCTTCAGCAGGGGTGGCTATGGCTACACCTTC; d_gene: NA; v_gene: TRBV5-4; abundance: NA; j_gene: TRBJ1-2
CDR3aa: CASSLALSAGGLDNEQFF; CDR3nt: TGTGCCAGCAGCTTAGCTCTCTCCGCAGGGGGCCTTGACAATGAGCAGTTCTTC; d_gene: TRBD1; v_gene: TRBV7-2; abundance: NA; j_gene: TRBJ2-1
CDR3aa: CASGSGGPPDTQYF; CDR3nt: TGTGCCAGTGGATCGGGGGGGCCCCCAGATACGCAGTATTTT; d_gene: TRBD2; v_gene: TRBV2; abundance: NA; j_gene: TRBJ2-3
CDR3aa: CASSGKQGLYTEAFF; CDR3nt: TGTGCCAGCAGCGGAAAACAGGGCCTCTACACTGAAGCTTTCTTT; d_gene: NA; v_gene: TRBV5-6; abundance: NA; j_gene: TRBJ1-1
CDR3aa: CASSLLRFYRGATGELFF; CDR3nt: TGTGCCAGCAGTTTACTTCGGTTTTACAGGGGTGCCACCGGGGAGCTGTTTTTT; d_gene: TRBD1; v_gene: TRBV27; abundance: NA; j_gene: TRBJ2-2
CDR3aa: CASSLTGSSYEQYF; CDR3nt: TGTGCCAGCAGCTTAACAGGGAGCTCCTACGAGCAGTACTTC; d_gene: NA; v_gene: TRBV7-9; abundance: NA; j_gene: TRBJ2-7
CDR3aa: CASSLRTGETQYF; CDR3nt: TGTGCCAGCAGCTTGAGGACAGGGGAGACCCAGTACTTC; d_gene: TRBD1; v_gene: TRBV5-4; abundance: few; j_gene: TRBJ2-5
CDR3aa: CASSLAGDQGTQYF; CDR3nt: TGTGCCAGCAGTCTAGCGGGGGATCAGGGGACCCAGTACTTC; d_gene: TRBD2; v_gene: TRBV2; abundance: NA; j_gene: TRBJ2-5
CDR3aa: CASSPGESYEQYF; CDR3nt: TGTGCCAGCAGCCCAGGGGAGTCCTACGAGCAGTACTTC; d_gene: NA; v_gene: TRBV7-9; abundance: few; j_gene: TRBJ2-7
CDR3aa: CATSDSTGGVSGSFF; CDR3nt: TGTGCCACCAGTGATTCAACAGGGGGTGTTAGCGGGTCCTTCTTC; d_gene: NA; v_gene: TRBV24-1; abundance: NA; j_gene: TRBJ2-1
CDR3aa: CASSQSLTGAYEQYF; CDR3nt: TGCGCCAGCAGCCAATCCCTGACAGGGGCCTACGAGCAGTACTTC; d_gene: TRBD1; v_gene: TRBV4-1; abundance: few; j_gene: TRBJ2-7
CDR3aa: CASGLTANNSPLHF; CDR3nt: TGTGCTAGTGGTTTGACAGCTAATAATTCACCCCTCCACTTT; d_gene: NA; v_gene: TRBV12-5; abundance: NA; j_gene: TRBJ1-6
CDR3aa: CASSGDGRGQGETQYF; CDR3nt: TGTGCCAGCAGTGGCGACGGGAGGGGGCAGGGGGAGACCCAGTACTTC; d_gene: NA; v_gene: TRBV2; abundance: NA; j_gene: TRBJ2-5
CDR3aa: CATSDLWFGGGNEQFF; CDR3nt: TGTGCCACCAGTGATTTGTGGTTTGGGGGAGGCAATGAGCAGTTCTTC; d_gene: NA; v_gene: TRBV24-1; abundance: NA; j_gene: TRBJ2-1
CDR3aa: CASSLRGGNTDTQYF; CDR3nt: TGCGCCAGCAGCTTGCGGGGGGGCAACACAGATACGCAGTATTTT; d_gene: TRBD2; v_gene: TRBV5-1; abundance: NA; j_gene: TRBJ2-3
CDR3aa: CASSHGTGTDTQYF; CDR3nt: TGTGCCAGCAGCCATGGAACGGGTACAGATACGCAGTATTTT; d_gene: NA; v_gene: TRBV3-1/TRBV3-2; abundance: medium-sized; j_gene: TRBJ2-3
CDR3aa: CASSTDRDRNQPQHF; CDR3nt: TGTGCCAGCTCTACCGACAGGGATCGCAATCAGCCCCAGCATTTT; d_gene: TRBD1; v_gene: TRBV6-5; abundance: NA; j_gene: TRBJ1-5
CDR3aa: CASSLMPGSSWGAQYF; CDR3nt: TGTGCCAGCAGCCTTATGCCCGGGTCTTCGTGGGGGGCGCAGTATTTT; d_gene: NA; v_gene: TRBV27; abundance: NA; j_gene: TRBJ2-3
CDR3aa: CASSLERQGGAFF; CDR3nt: TGCGCCAGCAGCTTGGAAAGGCAGGGGGGAGCTTTCTTT; d_gene: TRBD1; v_gene: TRBV5-1; abundance: NA; j_gene: TRBJ1-1
CDR3aa: CASNDGTVLQKLFF; CDR3nt: TGTGCCAGTAACGACGGGACAGTATTGCAAAAACTGTTTTTT; d_gene: TRBD1; v_gene: TRBV19; abundance: few; j_gene: TRBJ1-4
CDR3aa: CASSFLPGQEDNEQFF; CDR3nt: TGCGCCAGCAGCTTTCTCCCCGGACAGGAAGACAATGAGCAGTTCTTC; d_gene: TRBD1; v_gene: TRBV5-1; abundance: NA; j_gene: TRBJ2-1
CDR3aa: CASSLAYGSFDEQYF; CDR3nt: TGTGCCAGCAGCTTAGCCTACGGGAGTTTCGACGAGCAGTACTTC; d_gene: NA; v_gene: TRBV7-6; abundance: NA; j_gene: TRBJ2-7
CDR3aa: CASSPDRYQPQHF; CDR3nt: TGTGCCAGCAGTCCCGACAGATATCAGCCCCAGCATTTT; d_gene: NA; v_gene: TRBV27; abundance: once; j_gene: TRBJ1-5
CDR3aa: CASSYRLAETQYF; CDR3nt: TGTGCCAGCAGTTACAGACTAGCGGAGACCCAGTACTTC; d_gene: TRBD2; v_gene: TRBV6-6; abundance: NA; j_gene: TRBJ2-5
CDR3aa: CASSQDLGTGDSPLHF; CDR3nt: TGTGCCAGCAGCCAAGATCTTGGGACAGGGGATTCACCCCTCCACTTT; d_gene: TRBD1; v_gene: TRBV3-1/TRBV3-2; abundance: NA; j_gene: TRBJ1-6
CDR3aa: CASSERGRAYNEQFF; CDR3nt: TGTGCCAGCAGTGAACGCGGCAGGGCCTACAATGAGCAGTTCTTC; d_gene: NA; v_gene: TRBV25-1; abundance: few; j_gene: TRBJ2-1
CDR3aa: CASRDFRQGNTEAFF; CDR3nt: TGTGCCAGCAGGGACTTTAGACAGGGTAACACTGAAGCTTTCTTT; d_gene: TRBD1; v_gene: TRBV2; abundance: once; j_gene: TRBJ1-1
CDR3aa: CASRTEAWDTGELFF; CDR3nt: TGCGCCAGCAGGACGGAGGCCTGGGACACCGGGGAGCTGTTTTTT; d_gene: NA; v_gene: TRBV23-1; abundance: NA; j_gene: TRBJ2-2
CDR3aa: CASSYSIGGNTEAFF; CDR3nt: TGTGCCAGCAGTTACTCGATCGGAGGAAACACTGAAGCTTTCTTT; d_gene: NA; v_gene: TRBV6-6; abundance: once; j_gene: TRBJ1-1
CDR3aa: CASSVSGNQPQHF; CDR3nt: TGCGCCAGCAGTGTGAGCGGGAATCAGCCCCAGCATTTT; d_gene: NA; v_gene: TRBV10-2; abundance: once; j_gene: TRBJ1-5
CDR3aa: CASSVFLSGSYNEQFF; CDR3nt: TGTGCCAGCAGCGTGTTCCTTAGCGGTTCCTACAATGAGCAGTTCTTC; d_gene: NA; v_gene: TRBV9; abundance: NA; j_gene: TRBJ2-1
CDR3aa: CASSYQSGAVGTQYF; CDR3nt: TGTGCCAGCAGTTACCAGTCAGGGGCCGTGGGGACCCAGTACTTC; d_gene: NA; v_gene: TRBV6-5; abundance: NA; j_gene: TRBJ2-5
CDR3aa: CASSLGVRARSADTQYF; CDR3nt: TGTGCCAGCAGCTTAGGCGTGAGGGCCAGGTCGGCAGATACGCAGTATTTT; d_gene: NA; v_gene: TRBV7-6; abundance: NA; j_gene: TRBJ2-3
CDR3aa: CASSAGLSGVSYNEQFF; CDR3nt: TGTGCCAGTAGTGCCGGACTCAGCGGGGTCTCCTACAATGAGCAGTTCTTC; d_gene: TRBD2; v_gene: TRBV19; abundance: few; j_gene: TRBJ2-1
CDR3aa: CASSQNSDARVQYF; CDR3nt: TGCGCCAGCAGCCAAAACAGTGATGCCCGTGTGCAGTACTTC; d_gene: NA; v_gene: TRBV4-3; abundance: once; j_gene: TRBJ2-7
CDR3aa: CASRPGQSATNEKLFF; CDR3nt: TGTGCCAGCCGGCCGGGACAAAGTGCAACTAATGAAAAACTGTTTTTT; d_gene: NA; v_gene: TRBV7-2; abundance: NA; j_gene: TRBJ1-4
CDR3aa: CASSLGDRGEQYF; CDR3nt: TGCGCCAGCAGCTTGGGAGACAGGGGGGAGCAGTACTTC; d_gene: TRBD1; v_gene: TRBV5-1; abundance: NA; j_gene: TRBJ2-7
CDR3aa: CASRPKGTGDVYEQYF; CDR3nt: TGCGCCAGCAGACCGAAAGGGACAGGGGACGTTTACGAGCAGTACTTC; d_gene: TRBD1; v_gene: TRBV10-2; abundance: few; j_gene: TRBJ2-7
CDR3aa: CASTSRTGDVAGVSNTGELFF; CDR3nt: TGCGCCAGCACATCGCGGACAGGGGACGTGGCGGGAGTGTCGAACACCGGGGAGCTGTTTTTT; d_gene: TRBD1; v_gene: TRBV23-1; abundance: NA; j_gene: TRBJ2-2
CDR3aa: CASVSLADPTDTQYF; CDR3nt: TGTGCCAGTGTTTCACTAGCGGACCCCACAGATACGCAGTATTTT; d_gene: TRBD2; v_gene: TRBV9; abundance: once; j_gene: TRBJ2-3
CDR3aa: CASSPPGGVSTDTQYF; CDR3nt: TGTGCCAGCAGCCCCCCCGGCGGGGTTAGCACAGATACGCAGTATTTT; d_gene: NA; v_gene: TRBV7-9; abundance: NA; j_gene: TRBJ2-3
CDR3aa: CASSLVSGDTEAFF; CDR3nt: TGCGCCAGCAGCTTGGTTTCGGGGGACACTGAAGCTTTCTTT; d_gene: NA; v_gene: TRBV5-1; abundance: NA; j_gene: TRBJ1-1